This T cell receptor (beta chain) was obtained from a study of post-analysis software for immune sequencing data. Study as a whole: The courses of disease that were included comprised relapsing-remitting, secondary progressive and progressive-relapsing multiple sclerosis. General study findings and limits: Compared with controls, patients had more of about 5 TRBV segments, including TRBV5-6, TRBV5-1 and TRBV20-1. Normalized Chao1 diversity was significantly reduced in patients versus controls.

The TCR beta cDNA libraries contained unique molecular identifiers. TCRdb independently ran MiXCR on the PCR reads; one entry per CDR3 protein. The data contain 400,000 to 500,000 distinct CDR3 sequences, 39% of them seen just once; the ten biggest clones take up around 8%. The sample holds a few counts of this clonotype. Its antigen remains unknown. One junction end does not reproduce the germline sequence, and a read error may be involved. CDR1 DFQATT and CDR2 SNEGSKA come from the germline V gene (reference sequence). CDR3 length: 14 residues. Sequencing input: blood. V is TRBV20-1 and J is TRBJ1-6; no reliable D call. The sequence was collected from a girl aged 2 to 10 with multiple sclerosis. The CDR3 nucleotides are TGCAGTGCCCAGGAAGACCCCAATTATTCAACCCTCCACTTT. Amino acids: CSAQEDPNYSTLHF.